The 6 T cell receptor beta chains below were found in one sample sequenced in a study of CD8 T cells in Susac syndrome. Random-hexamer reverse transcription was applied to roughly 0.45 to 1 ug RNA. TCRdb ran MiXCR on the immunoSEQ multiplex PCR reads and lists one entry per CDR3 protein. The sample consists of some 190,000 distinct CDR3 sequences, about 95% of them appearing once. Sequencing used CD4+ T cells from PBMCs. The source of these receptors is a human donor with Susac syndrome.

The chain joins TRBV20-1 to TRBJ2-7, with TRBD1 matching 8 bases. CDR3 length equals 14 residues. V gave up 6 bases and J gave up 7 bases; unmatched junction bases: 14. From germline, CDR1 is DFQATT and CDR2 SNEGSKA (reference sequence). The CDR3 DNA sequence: TGCAGTGCCGAGGGACAGGCCCGGGATGGTGAGCAGTACTTC. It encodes CSAEGQARDGEQYF.

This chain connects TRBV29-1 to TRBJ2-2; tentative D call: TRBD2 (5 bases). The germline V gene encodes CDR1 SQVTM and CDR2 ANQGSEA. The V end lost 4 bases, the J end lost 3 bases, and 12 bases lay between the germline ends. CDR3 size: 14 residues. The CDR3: CSVVPFGDTGELFF. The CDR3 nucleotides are TGCAGCGTTGTCCCCTTCGGGGACACCGGGGAGCTGTTTTTT.

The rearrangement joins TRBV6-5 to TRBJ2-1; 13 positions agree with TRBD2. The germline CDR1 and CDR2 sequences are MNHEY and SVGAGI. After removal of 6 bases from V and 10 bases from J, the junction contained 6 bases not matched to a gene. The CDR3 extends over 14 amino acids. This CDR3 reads CASRPGLAGREQFF. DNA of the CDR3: TGTGCCAGCAGACCGGGACTAGCGGGGAGGGAGCAGTTCTTC.

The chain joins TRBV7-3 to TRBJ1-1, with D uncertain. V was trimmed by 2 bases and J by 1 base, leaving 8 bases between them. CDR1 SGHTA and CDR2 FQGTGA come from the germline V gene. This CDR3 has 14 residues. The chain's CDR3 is CASSLSPANTEAFF. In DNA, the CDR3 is TGTGCCAGCAGCTTATCGCCAGCGAACACTGAAGCTTTCTTT.

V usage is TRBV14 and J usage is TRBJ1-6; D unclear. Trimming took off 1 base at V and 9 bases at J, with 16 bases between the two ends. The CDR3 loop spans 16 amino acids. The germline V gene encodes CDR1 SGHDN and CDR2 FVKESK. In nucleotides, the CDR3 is TGTGCCAGCAGCCAAGGCCCGGGGTTGGTAGGTTCACCCCTCCACTTT. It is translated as CASSQGPGLVGSPLHF. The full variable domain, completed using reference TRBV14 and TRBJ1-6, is EAGVTQFPSHSVIEKGQTVTLRCDPISGHDNLYWYRRVMGKEIKFLLHFVKESKQDESGMPNNRFLAERTGGTYSTLKVQPAELEDSGVYFCASSQGPGLVGSPLHFGNGTRLTVT.

The CDR3 reads CATSDRLGPLYGYTF. The CDR3 region has the DNA TGTGCCACCAGTGACCGCCTCGGGCCCCTCTATGGCTACACCTTC. This chain uses TRBV24-1 with TRBJ1-2; D call uncertain. The germline V and J ends were trimmed by 4 bases and 4 bases, with 15 bases remaining between them. The CDR3 consists of 15 residues. Per germline, CDR1 KGHDR and CDR2 SFDVKD.